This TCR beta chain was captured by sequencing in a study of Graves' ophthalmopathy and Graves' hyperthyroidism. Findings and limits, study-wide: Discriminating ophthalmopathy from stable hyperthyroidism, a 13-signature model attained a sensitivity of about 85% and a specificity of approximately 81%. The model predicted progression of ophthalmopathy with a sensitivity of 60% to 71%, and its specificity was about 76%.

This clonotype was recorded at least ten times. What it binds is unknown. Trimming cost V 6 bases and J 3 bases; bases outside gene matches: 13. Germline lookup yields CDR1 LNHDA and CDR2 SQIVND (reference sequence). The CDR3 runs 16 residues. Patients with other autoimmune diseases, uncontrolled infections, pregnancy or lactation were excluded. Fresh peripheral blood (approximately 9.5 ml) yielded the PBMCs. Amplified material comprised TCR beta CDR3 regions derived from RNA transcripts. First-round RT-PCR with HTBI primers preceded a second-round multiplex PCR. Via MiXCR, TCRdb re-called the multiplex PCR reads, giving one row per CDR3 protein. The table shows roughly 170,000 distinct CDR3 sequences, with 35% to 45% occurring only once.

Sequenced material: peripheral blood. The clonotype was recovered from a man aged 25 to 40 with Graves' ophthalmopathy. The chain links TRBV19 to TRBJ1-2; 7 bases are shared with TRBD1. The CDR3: CASSNPRGPRDYGYTF. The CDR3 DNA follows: TGTGCCAGTAGCAACCCAAGGGGGCCACGGGACTATGGCTACACCTTC.